The rows below give T cell receptor beta chains drawn from one sample of a study of T cells in Graves' hyperthyroidism and ophthalmopathy. Using its own MiXCR run on the multiplex PCR reads, TCRdb lists one record per CDR3 protein. The sample shows about 640,000 distinct CDR3 sequences, less than 25% of them seen only once. The sequenced sample was blood. These receptors all come from a man under 40 with Graves' ophthalmopathy. CDR3s include the opening cysteine and the closing phenylalanine or tryptophan. A D gene is named only where the DNA matches it firmly. Only some rows state a clone size, as once, few, many or a class for expanded clones.

D gene: -; clone size: -; V gene: TRBV11-3; J gene: TRBJ2-1; CDR3 length: 15; CDR3 DNA: TGTGCCAGCAGCTTAACTACGGGAGACCAGACTGAGCAGTTCTTC; CDR3 protein: CASSLTTGDQTEQFF
D gene: TRBD2; clone size: few; V gene: TRBV20-1; J gene: TRBJ2-3; CDR3 length: 15; CDR3 DNA: TGCAGTGCTAAAGGACTAGCGGGAGACCCAGATACGCAGTATTTT; CDR3 protein: CSAKGLAGDPDTQYF
D gene: TRBD1; clone size: many; V gene: TRBV30; J gene: TRBJ2-5; CDR3 length: 13; CDR3 DNA: TGTGCCTGGAGTAGGGACAGACAAGAGACCCAGTACTTC; CDR3 protein: CAWSRDRQETQYF
D gene: -; clone size: -; V gene: TRBV6-5; J gene: TRBJ1-5; CDR3 length: 14; CDR3 DNA: TGTGCCAGCAGTTACTCACAGGAAGGTCAGCCCCAGCATTTT; CDR3 protein: CASSYSQEGQPQHF
D gene: TRBD1; clone size: few; V gene: TRBV10-3; J gene: TRBJ2-2; CDR3 length: 15; CDR3 DNA: TGTGCCATCAGTGAAAAAGGGGGCATTACCGGGGAGCTGTTTTTT; CDR3 protein: CAISEKGGITGELFF
D gene: -; clone size: -; V gene: TRBV2; J gene: TRBJ1-6; CDR3 length: 16; CDR3 DNA: TGTGCCAGCAGTGAAAGGCAGCCCGATTATAATTCACCCCCCCACTTT; CDR3 protein: CASSERQPDYNSPPHF
D gene: TRBD1; clone size: many; V gene: TRBV7-2; J gene: TRBJ2-1; CDR3 length: 16; CDR3 DNA: TGTGCCAGCAGCTTAGTAGGGGGCGGCTCCTACAATGAGCAGTTCTTC; CDR3 protein: CASSLVGGGSYNEQFF
D gene: TRBD1; clone size: few; V gene: TRBV7-9; J gene: TRBJ1-1; CDR3 length: 18; CDR3 DNA: TGTGCCAGCAGCTTACACGGTCGGGTGGACAGGAGGAACACTGAAGCTTTCTTT; CDR3 protein: CASSLHGRVDRRNTEAFF
D gene: TRBD1; clone size: few; V gene: TRBV4-3; J gene: TRBJ1-2; CDR3 length: 15; CDR3 DNA: TGCGCCAGCAGCCAATACAGGGGCTCAAGCTATGGCTACACCTTC; CDR3 protein: CASSQYRGSSYGYTF
D gene: -; clone size: few; V gene: TRBV20-1; J gene: TRBJ1-1; CDR3 length: 15; CDR3 DNA: TGCAGTGCTTTGAACCCTACACAGGGTTACACTGAAGCTTTCTTT; CDR3 protein: CSALNPTQGYTEAFF
D gene: TRBD2; clone size: -; V gene: TRBV25-1; J gene: TRBJ2-3; CDR3 length: 14; CDR3 DNA: TGTGCCAGCACACTAGCGGGCAGCACAGATACGCAGTATTTT; CDR3 protein: CASTLAGSTDTQYF
D gene: -; clone size: -; V gene: TRBV13; J gene: TRBJ2-1; CDR3 length: 14; CDR3 DNA: TGTGCCAGCTTCGCCCGGGGCGGTCACAATGAGCAGTTCTTC; CDR3 protein: CASFARGGHNEQFF
D gene: -; clone size: -; V gene: TRBV29-1; J gene: TRBJ1-3; CDR3 length: 13; CDR3 DNA: TGCAGCGTTGAAGATCGGACAAGAAACACCATATATTTT; CDR3 protein: CSVEDRTRNTIYF
D gene: -; clone size: many; V gene: TRBV7-2; J gene: TRBJ2-5; CDR3 length: 14; CDR3 DNA: TGTGCCAGCAGCTTAAGTGTCAGGGAGCAGACCCAGTACTTC; CDR3 protein: CASSLSVREQTQYF
D gene: -; clone size: -; V gene: TRBV10-3; J gene: TRBJ2-2; CDR3 length: 16; CDR3 DNA: TGTGCCATCAGTGAGACCGGGACTCAGGGCGCCGGGGAGCTGTTTTTT; CDR3 protein: CAISETGTQGAGELFF
D gene: TRBD1; clone size: many; V gene: TRBV18; J gene: TRBJ2-5; CDR3 length: 15; CDR3 DNA: TGTGCCAGCTCAGGCACGACAGGGGGAATAGAGACCCAGTACTTC; CDR3 protein: CASSGTTGGIETQYF
D gene: -; clone size: few; V gene: TRBV5-1; J gene: TRBJ2-2; CDR3 length: 14; CDR3 DNA: TGCGCCAGCGGGTCCGGGGGACAAGGCGGGGAGCTGTTTTTT; CDR3 protein: CASGSGGQGGELFF
D gene: TRBD2; clone size: -; V gene: TRBV11-2; J gene: TRBJ2-1; CDR3 length: 17; CDR3 DNA: TGTGCCAGCAGCTCTCCGACTAGCGGGAGCTCCTACAATGAGCAGTTCTTC; CDR3 protein: CASSSPTSGSSYNEQFF
D gene: -; clone size: -; V gene: TRBV29-1; J gene: TRBJ1-2; CDR3 length: 15; CDR3 DNA: TGCAGCGTTGAAGATAGGACGGAAGCTAACTATGGCTACACCTTC; CDR3 protein: CSVEDRTEANYGYTF
D gene: -; clone size: -; V gene: TRBV6-1; J gene: TRBJ1-1; CDR3 length: 15; CDR3 DNA: TGTGCCAGCAGTGATCCAGGACAGCAGAACACTGAAGCTTTCTTT; CDR3 protein: CASSDPGQQNTEAFF
D gene: -; clone size: -; V gene: TRBV7-9; J gene: TRBJ1-2; CDR3 length: 13; CDR3 DNA: TGTGCCAGCAGCCACGAGACAGCCCATGGCTACACCTTC; CDR3 protein: CASSHETAHGYTF
D gene: -; clone size: many; V gene: TRBV6-1; J gene: TRBJ1-1; CDR3 length: 13; CDR3 DNA: TGTGCCAGCAGTTTACAAGACGGAAGAGAAGCTTTCTTT; CDR3 protein: CASSLQDGREAFF